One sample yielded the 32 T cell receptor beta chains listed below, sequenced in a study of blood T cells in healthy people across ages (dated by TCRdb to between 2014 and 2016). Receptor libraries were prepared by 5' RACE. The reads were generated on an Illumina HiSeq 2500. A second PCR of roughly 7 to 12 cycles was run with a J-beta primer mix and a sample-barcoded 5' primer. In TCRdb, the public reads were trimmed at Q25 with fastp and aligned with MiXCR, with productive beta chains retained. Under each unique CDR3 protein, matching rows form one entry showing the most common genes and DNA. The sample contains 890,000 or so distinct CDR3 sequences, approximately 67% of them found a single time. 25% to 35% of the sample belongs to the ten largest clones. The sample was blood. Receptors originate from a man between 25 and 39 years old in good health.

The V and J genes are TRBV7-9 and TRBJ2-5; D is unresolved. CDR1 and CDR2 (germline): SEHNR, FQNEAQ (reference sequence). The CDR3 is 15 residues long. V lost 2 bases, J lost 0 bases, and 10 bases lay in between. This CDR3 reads CASSLSLNYQETQYF. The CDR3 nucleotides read TGTGCCAGCAGCTTATCGCTCAACTACCAAGAGACCCAGTACTTC.

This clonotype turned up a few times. In DNA form, the CDR3 reads TGTGCCAGCAGCATCGGGACTAGCGGGGCCAATGAGCAGTTCTTC. It codes for CASSIGTSGANEQFF. The gene calls are TRBV7-2 and TRBJ2-1, with 13 bases aligning to TRBD2. Unmatched junction bases numbered 4, after V lost 5 bases and J lost 6 bases. Germline V gene sequence: CDR1 SGHTA, CDR2 FQGNSA. The CDR3 has 15 amino acids.

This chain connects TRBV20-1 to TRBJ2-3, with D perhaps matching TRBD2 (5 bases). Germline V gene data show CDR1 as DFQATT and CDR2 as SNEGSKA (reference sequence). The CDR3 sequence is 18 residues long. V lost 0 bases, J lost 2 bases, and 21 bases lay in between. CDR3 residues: CSARDTGLRKGVTDTQYF. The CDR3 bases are TGCAGTGCTAGAGATACGGGCCTCCGAAAGGGAGTCACAGATACGCAGTATTTT.

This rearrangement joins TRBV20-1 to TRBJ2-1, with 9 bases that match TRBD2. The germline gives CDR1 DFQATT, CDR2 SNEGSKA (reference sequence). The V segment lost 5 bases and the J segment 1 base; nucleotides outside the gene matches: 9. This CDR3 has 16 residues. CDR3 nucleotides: TGCAGTGCTGGATCAAGCGGGGGGTGGTCCTACAATGAGCAGTTCTTC. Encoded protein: CSAGSSGGWSYNEQFF.

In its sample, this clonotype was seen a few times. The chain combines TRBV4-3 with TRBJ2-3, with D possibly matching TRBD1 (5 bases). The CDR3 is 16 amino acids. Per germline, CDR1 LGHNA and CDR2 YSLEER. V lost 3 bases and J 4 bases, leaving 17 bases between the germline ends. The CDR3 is CASSQLRADGSDTQYF. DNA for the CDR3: TGCGCCAGCAGCCAGCTCAGGGCTGATGGGTCAGATACGCAGTATTTT.

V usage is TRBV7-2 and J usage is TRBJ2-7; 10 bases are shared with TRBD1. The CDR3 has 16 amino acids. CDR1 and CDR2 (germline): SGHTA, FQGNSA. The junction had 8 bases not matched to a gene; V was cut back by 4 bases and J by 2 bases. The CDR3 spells CASSSNAGTGAYEQYF. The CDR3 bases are TGTGCCAGCAGCTCGAATGCCGGGACAGGGGCCTACGAGCAGTACTTC.

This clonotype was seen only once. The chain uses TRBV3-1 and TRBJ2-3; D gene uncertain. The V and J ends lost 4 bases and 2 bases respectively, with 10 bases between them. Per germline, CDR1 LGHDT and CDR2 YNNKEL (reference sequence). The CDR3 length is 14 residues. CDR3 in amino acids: CASSRAYPTDTQYF. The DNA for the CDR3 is TGTGCCAGCAGCCGGGCATACCCCACAGATACGCAGTATTTT.

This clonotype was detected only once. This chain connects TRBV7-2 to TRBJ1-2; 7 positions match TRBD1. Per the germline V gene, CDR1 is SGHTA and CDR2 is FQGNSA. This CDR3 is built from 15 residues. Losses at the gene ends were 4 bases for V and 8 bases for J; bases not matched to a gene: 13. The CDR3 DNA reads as TGTGCCAGCAGCTCCCTTACGGACAGGCGCGGAGGCTACACCTTC. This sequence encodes CASSSLTDRRGGYTF.

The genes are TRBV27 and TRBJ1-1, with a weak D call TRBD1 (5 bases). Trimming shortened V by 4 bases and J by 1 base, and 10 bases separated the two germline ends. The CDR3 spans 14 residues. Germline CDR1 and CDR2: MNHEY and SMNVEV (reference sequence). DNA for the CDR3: TGTGCCAGCAGTTGGAGGGGCTGGAACACTGAAGCTTTCTTT. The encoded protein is CASSWRGWNTEAFF.

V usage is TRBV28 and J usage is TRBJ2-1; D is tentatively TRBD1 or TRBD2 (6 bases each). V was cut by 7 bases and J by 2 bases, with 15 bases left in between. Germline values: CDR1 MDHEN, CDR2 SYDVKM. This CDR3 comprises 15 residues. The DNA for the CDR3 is TGTGCCAGCACCCGTGGAGGGGGTCCCTACAATGAGCAGTTCTTC. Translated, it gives CASTRGGGPYNEQFF.

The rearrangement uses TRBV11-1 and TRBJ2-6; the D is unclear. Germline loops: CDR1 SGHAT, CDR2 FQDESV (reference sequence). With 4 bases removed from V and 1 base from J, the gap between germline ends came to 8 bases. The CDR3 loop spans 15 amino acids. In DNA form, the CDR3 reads TGTGCCAGCAGCTCCATTAAATCTGGGGCCAACGTCCTGACTTTC. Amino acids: CASSSIKSGANVLTF. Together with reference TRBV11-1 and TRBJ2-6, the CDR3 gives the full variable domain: EAEVAQSPRYKITEKSQAVAFWCDPISGHATLYWYRQILGQGPELLVQFQDESVVDDSQLPKDRFSAERLKGVDSTLKIQPAELGDSAMYLCASSSIKSGANVLTFGAGSRLTVL.

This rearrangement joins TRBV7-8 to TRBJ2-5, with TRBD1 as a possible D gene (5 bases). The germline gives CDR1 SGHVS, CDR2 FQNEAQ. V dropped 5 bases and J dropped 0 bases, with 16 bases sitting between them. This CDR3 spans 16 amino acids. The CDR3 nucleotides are TGTGCCAGCAGCCGAGTAGGGGCTGGGGACCAAGAGACCCAGTACTTC. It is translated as CASSRVGAGDQETQYF.

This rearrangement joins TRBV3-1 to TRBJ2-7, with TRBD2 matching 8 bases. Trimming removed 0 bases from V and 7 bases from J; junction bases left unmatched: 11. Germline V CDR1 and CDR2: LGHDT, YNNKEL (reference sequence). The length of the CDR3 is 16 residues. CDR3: CASSQELIAGNDEQYF. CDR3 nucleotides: TGTGCCAGCAGCCAAGAGTTGATAGCGGGGAATGATGAGCAGTACTTC.

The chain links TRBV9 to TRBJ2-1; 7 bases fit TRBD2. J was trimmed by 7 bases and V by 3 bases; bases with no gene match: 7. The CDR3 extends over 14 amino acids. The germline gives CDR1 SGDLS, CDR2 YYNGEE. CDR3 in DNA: TGTGCCAGCAGCGCCGGACAAGCGGGGAATGAGCAGTTCTTC. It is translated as CASSAGQAGNEQFF. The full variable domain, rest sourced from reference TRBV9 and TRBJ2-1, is DSGVTQTPKHLITATGQRVTLRCSPRSGDLSVYWYQQSLDQGLQFLIQYYNGEERAKGNILERFSAQQFPDLHSELNLSSLELGDSALYFCASSAGQAGNEQFFGPGTRLTVL.

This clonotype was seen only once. The CDR3: CASSPRGRTRTDTQYF. The CDR3 region has the DNA TGTGCCAGCAGCCCCCGTGGCCGCACGAGGACAGATACGCAGTATTTT. V usage is TRBV3-1 and J usage is TRBJ2-3; D gene uncertain. CDR3 length: 16 residues. The V gene lost 4 bases and the J gene lost 3 bases, with 17 bases spanning the gap. Per germline, CDR1 LGHDT and CDR2 YNNKEL (reference sequence).

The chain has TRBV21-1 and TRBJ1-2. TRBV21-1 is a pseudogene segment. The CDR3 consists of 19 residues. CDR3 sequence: CASSKVTGNTRLWDYGYTF. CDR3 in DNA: TGTGCCAGCAGCAAAGTTACGGGCAACACGAGGTTGTGGGACTATGGCTACACCTTC.

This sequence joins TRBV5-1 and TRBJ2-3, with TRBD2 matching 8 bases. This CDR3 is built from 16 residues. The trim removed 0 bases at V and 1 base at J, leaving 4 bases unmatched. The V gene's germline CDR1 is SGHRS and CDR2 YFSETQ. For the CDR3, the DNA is TGCGCCAGCAGCTTGGTTCGGCGGGGGGGCACAGATACGCAGTATTTT. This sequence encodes CASSLVRRGGTDTQYF.

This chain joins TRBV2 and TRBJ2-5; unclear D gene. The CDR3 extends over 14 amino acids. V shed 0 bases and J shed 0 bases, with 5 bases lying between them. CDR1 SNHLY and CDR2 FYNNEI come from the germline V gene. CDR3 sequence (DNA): TGTGCCAGCAGTGAAGCGGGGAACCAAGAGACCCAGTACTTC. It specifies CASSEAGNQETQYF.

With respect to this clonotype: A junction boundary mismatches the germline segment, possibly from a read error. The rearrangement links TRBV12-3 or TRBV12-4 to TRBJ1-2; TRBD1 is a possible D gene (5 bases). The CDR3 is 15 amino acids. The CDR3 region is CASSLKVQGEDGYTF. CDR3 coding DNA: TGTGCCAGTAGTTTGAAAGTCCAGGGAGAGGATGGCTACACCTTC.

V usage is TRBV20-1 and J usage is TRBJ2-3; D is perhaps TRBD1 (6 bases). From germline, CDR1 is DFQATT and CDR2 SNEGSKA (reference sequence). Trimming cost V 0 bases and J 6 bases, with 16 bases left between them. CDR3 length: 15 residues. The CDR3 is CSARDPRGPDDTQYF. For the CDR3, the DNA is TGCAGTGCTAGAGACCCCAGGGGTCCCGATGATACGCAGTATTTT.

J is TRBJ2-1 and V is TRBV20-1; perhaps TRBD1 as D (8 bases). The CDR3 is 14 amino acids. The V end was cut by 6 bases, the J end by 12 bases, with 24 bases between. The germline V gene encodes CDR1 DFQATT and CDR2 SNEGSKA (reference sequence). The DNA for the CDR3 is TGCAGTGCCCGAGCGGGGCAGGGGGCAGAAGGGCAGTTCTTC. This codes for CSARAGQGAEGQFF.

The CDR3 nucleotides are TGCAGCGTTGAAGAAACAGGGAACGGTTCACCCCTCCACTTT. This sequence encodes CSVEETGNGSPLHF. The chain combines TRBV29-1 with TRBJ1-6; D is perhaps TRBD1 (6 bases). V lost 0 bases to trimming and J lost 9 bases, with 12 bases between them. This CDR3 has 14 amino acids. Germline V CDR1 and CDR2: SQVTM, ANQGSEA.

The CDR3 loop reads CASSRSGTAANGYTF. The CDR3 nucleotides are TGTGCCAGCAGTCGAAGCGGGACGGCGGCGAATGGCTACACCTTC. The gene calls are TRBV6-1 and TRBJ1-2, with D possibly being TRBD1 (5 bases). Germline V gene data show CDR1 as MNHNS and CDR2 as SASEGT. V shed 5 bases and J shed 6 bases, with 19 bases lying between them. This CDR3 is built from 15 residues.

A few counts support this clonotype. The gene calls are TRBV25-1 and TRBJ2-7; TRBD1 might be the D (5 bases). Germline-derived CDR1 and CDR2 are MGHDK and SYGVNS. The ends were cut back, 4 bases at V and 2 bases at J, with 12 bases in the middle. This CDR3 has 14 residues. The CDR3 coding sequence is TGTGCCAGCAGTGGGGGCGTTAGGGCCTACGAGCAGTACTTC. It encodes CASSGGVRAYEQYF.

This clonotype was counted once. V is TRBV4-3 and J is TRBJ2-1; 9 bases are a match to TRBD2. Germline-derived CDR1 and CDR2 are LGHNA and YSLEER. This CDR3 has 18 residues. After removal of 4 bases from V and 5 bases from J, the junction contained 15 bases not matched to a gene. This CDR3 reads CASSPKGLTSGLNNEQFF. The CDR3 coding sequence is TGCGCCAGCAGCCCCAAGGGCTTAACTAGCGGGCTAAACAATGAGCAGTTCTTC.

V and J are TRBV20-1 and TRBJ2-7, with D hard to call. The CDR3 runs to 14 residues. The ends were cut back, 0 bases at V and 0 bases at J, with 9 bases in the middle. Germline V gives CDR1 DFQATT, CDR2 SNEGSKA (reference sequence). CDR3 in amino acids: CSARDLGSSYEQYF. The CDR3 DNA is TGCAGTGCTAGAGATTTAGGCAGCTCCTACGAGCAGTACTTC.

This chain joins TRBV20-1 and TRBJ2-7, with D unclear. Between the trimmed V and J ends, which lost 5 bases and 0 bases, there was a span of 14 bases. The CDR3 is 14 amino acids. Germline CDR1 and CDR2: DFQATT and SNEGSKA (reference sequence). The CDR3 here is CSAPSDKSSYEQYF. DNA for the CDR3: TGCAGTGCTCCCTCCGACAAGAGCTCCTACGAGCAGTACTTC.

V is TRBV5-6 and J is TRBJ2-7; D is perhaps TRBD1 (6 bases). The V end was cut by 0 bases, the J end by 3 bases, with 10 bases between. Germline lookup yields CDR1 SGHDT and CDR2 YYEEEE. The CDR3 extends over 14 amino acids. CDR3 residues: CASSLGTEDYEQYF. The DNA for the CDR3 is TGTGCCAGCAGCTTGGGGACAGAGGACTACGAGCAGTACTTC.

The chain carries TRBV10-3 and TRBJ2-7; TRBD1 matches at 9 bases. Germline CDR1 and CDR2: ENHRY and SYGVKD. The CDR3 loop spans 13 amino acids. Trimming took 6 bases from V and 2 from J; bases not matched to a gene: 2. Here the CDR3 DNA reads TGTGCCATCAGGCGGGACAGGGCCTACGAGCAGTACTTC. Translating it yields CAIRRDRAYEQYF.

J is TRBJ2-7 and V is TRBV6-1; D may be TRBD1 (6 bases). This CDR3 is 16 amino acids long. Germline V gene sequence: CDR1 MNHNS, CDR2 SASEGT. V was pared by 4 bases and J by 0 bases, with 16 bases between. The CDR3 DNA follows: TGTGCCAGCAGTGGTTATTTACAGGGTTTCTCCTACGAGCAGTACTTC. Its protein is CASSGYLQGFSYEQYF.

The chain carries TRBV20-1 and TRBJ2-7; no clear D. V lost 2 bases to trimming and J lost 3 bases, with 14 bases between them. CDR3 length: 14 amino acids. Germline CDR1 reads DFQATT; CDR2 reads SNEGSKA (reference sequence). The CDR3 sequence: CSARPETSYYEQYF. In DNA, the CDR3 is TGCAGTGCTAGACCAGAGACTTCCTACTACGAGCAGTACTTC.

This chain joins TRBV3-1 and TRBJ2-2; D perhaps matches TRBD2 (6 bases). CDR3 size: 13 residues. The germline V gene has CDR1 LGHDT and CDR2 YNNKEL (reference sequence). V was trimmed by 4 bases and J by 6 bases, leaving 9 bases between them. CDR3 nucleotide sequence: TGTGCCAGCAGCCCCTCGGGGGCCGGGGAGCTGTTTTTT. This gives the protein CASSPSGAGELFF.